One sample yielded the 19 T cell receptor beta chains listed below, sequenced in a study of blood T cell repertoires in COVID-19. Repertoires were generated with immunoSEQ multiplex PCR, while TCRdb's copy carries only in-frame clones and drops some. Of approximately 500,000 clones in the sample, approximately 90% were seen once. Sequencing used PBMCs or T cells enriched from blood (not recorded which). The receptor source for this set is a woman between 35 and 50 years old who had recovered from COVID-19.

V usage is TRBV7-2 and J usage is TRBJ1-5; the D is unclear. The CDR3 loop spans 13 amino acids. Trimming cost V 2 bases and J 6 bases, with 8 bases left between them. The germline gives CDR1 SGHTA, CDR2 FQGNSA. CDR3: CASSLTSGQPQHF. In DNA form, the CDR3 reads TGTGCCAGCAGCTTAACATCGGGTCAGCCCCAGCATTTT. Complete variable domain (other parts from reference TRBV7-2 and TRBJ1-5): GAGVSQSPSNKVTEKGKDVELRCDPISGHTALYWYRQSLGQGLEFLIYFQGNSAPDKSGLPSDRFSAERTGGSVSTLTIQRTQQEDSAVYLCASSLTSGQPQHFGDGTRLSIL.

V usage is TRBV14 and J usage is TRBJ1-1; 7 positions agree with TRBD1. The CDR3 length is 17 residues. After removal of 2 bases from V and 4 bases from J, the junction contained 13 bases not matched to a gene. CDR1 SGHDN and CDR2 FVKESK come from the germline V gene. CDR3 region: CASSQTLHRGKGTEAFF. The CDR3 nucleotides read TGTGCCAGCAGCCAAACTCTTCACAGGGGAAAGGGCACTGAAGCTTTCTTT.

The chain uses TRBV5-1 and TRBJ2-2, with D uncertain. The CDR3 length is 13 residues. The germline V gene has CDR1 SGHRS and CDR2 YFSETQ. Trimming pared 0 bases from V and 6 bases from J, leaving 6 bases between. This CDR3 reads CASSLAVAGELFF. CDR3 DNA sequence: TGCGCCAGCAGCTTGGCGGTGGCCGGGGAGCTGTTTTTT.

The chain recombines TRBV11-3 with TRBJ1-2, with D perhaps TRBD1 (6 bases). V was pared by 5 bases and J by 8 bases, with 12 bases between. Germline assignment: CDR1 SGHNT and CDR2 YENEEA. There are 12 residues in the CDR3. CDR3 loop: CASSADRRGYTF. The CDR3 DNA follows: TGTGCCAGCAGCGCAGACAGGAGGGGCTACACCTTC.

The chain recombines TRBV27 with TRBJ2-3; tentatively, D is TRBD2 (5 bases). The germline CDR1 and CDR2 sequences are MNHEY and SMNVEV (reference sequence). Trimming left V 5 bases short and J 0 bases short, with 9 bases between. The CDR3 contains 14 residues. CDR3 DNA: TGTGCCAGCAGTACGAGGACTAGCACAGATACGCAGTATTTT. Residues: CASSTRTSTDTQYF.

V and J are TRBV5-1 and TRBJ1-4, with 7 bases matching TRBD1. Trimming at V came to 4 bases and at J to 0 bases, leaving 6 bases not matched to a gene. CDR3 size: 16 residues. Germline lookup yields CDR1 SGHRS and CDR2 YFSETQ. The CDR3 sequence: CASSRDSPTTNEKLFF. DNA for the CDR3: TGCGCCAGCAGCAGGGACAGCCCAACAACTAATGAAAAACTGTTTTTT.

The chain combines TRBV18 with TRBJ2-5; D is ambiguous. Germline V gene sequence: CDR1 KGHSH, CDR2 LQKENI. Trimming removed 3 bases from V and 5 bases from J, with 10 bases in between. The CDR3 totals 13 residues. The CDR3 loop reads CASSPATVETQYF. The DNA of the CDR3 is TGTGCCAGCTCACCGGCCACCGTGGAGACCCAGTACTTC.

The chain combines TRBV10-3 with TRBJ2-1; perhaps TRBD1 as D (5 bases). V lost 0 bases, J lost 9 bases, and 18 bases lay in between. Germline CDR1 is ENHRY and CDR2 is SYGVKD. The CDR3 covers 16 residues. This chain's CDR3 is CAISESRTLLGGEQFF. The CDR3 DNA reads TGTGCCATCAGTGAGTCGAGGACACTACTTGGCGGTGAGCAGTTCTTC.

This chain joins TRBV5-6 and TRBJ2-7; TRBD2 agrees at 7 bases. CDR1 and CDR2 (germline): SGHDT, YYEEEE. There are 14 residues in the CDR3. Unmatched junction bases numbered 6, after V lost 6 bases and J lost 0 bases. CDR3 in DNA: TGTGCCAGCACCACAGCGGGAAGCTCCTACGAGCAGTACTTC. Its protein is CASTTAGSSYEQYF. Full variable domain (rest looked up from reference TRBV5-6 and TRBJ2-7): DAGVTQSPTHLIKTRGQQVTLRCSPKSGHDTVSWYQQALGQGPQFIFQYYEEEERQRGNFPDRFSGHQFPNYSSELNVNALLLGDSALYLCASTTAGSSYEQYFGPGTRLTVT.

V and J are TRBV29-1 and TRBJ2-2, with D possibly matching TRBD1 (6 bases). Germline CDR1 SQVTM, CDR2 ANQGSEA. The CDR3 is 14 amino acids. V lost 6 bases and J lost 3, with 14 bases in between. The CDR3 loop reads CSVGDGTYTGELFF. CDR3 nucleotides: TGCAGCGTGGGCGACGGGACATACACCGGGGAGCTGTTTTTT.

The chain is built from TRBV7-9 and TRBJ1-1, with 7 bases aligning to TRBD1. The germline CDR1 and CDR2 sequences are SEHNR and FQNEAQ (reference sequence). V lost 5 bases to trimming and J lost 4 bases; unmatched junction nucleotides: 4. The CDR3 is made up of 13 amino acids. The DNA of the CDR3 is TGTGCCAGCAGCAGACAGGGAACCACTGAAGCTTTCTTT. Amino acids: CASSRQGTTEAFF.

This clone appeared a few times. J is TRBJ1-4 and V is TRBV18; TRBD1 matches at 10 bases. Trimming cost V 4 bases and J 3 bases; bases outside gene matches: 8. The CDR3 has 17 amino acids. Germline CDR1 KGHSH, CDR2 LQKENI. The CDR3 region has the DNA TGTGCCAGCTCACAGTATGGGACAGGGGTCCCTAATGAAAAACTGTTTTTT. Its translation is CASSQYGTGVPNEKLFF.

This clone was detected once. CDR3: CASSYMGGFGEKLFF. CDR3 nucleotides: TGTGCCAGCAGTTACATGGGGGGGTTCGGTGAAAAACTGTTTTTT. The V and J genes are TRBV6-5 and TRBJ1-4, with TRBD1 as a possible D gene (5 bases). V lost 2 bases to trimming and J lost 7 bases, with 14 bases between them. The CDR3 is 15 amino acids. Per germline, CDR1 MNHEY and CDR2 SVGAGI.

The chain is built from TRBV10-3 and TRBJ1-2; TRBD1 matches 12 bases. Germline CDR1 ENHRY, CDR2 SYGVKD. CDR3 size: 16 residues. The V segment lost 2 bases and the J segment 8 bases; nucleotides outside the gene matches: 9. CDR3 sequence: CAISETTGQGARGYTF. The CDR3, as DNA: TGTGCCATCAGTGAGACTACGGGACAGGGGGCTCGGGGCTACACCTTC.

This chain joins TRBV30 and TRBJ2-5; weak D call: TRBD1 (6 bases). Germline V lookup: CDR1 GTSNPN, CDR2 SVGIG (reference sequence). The V gene lost 3 bases and the J gene lost 5 bases, with 10 bases spanning the gap. This CDR3 contains 12 residues. The CDR3 loop reads CAWSTTGETQYF. The CDR3 DNA reads TGTGCCTGGAGCACCACAGGGGAGACCCAGTACTTC.

This clone was found many times. The chain uses TRBV11-2 and TRBJ2-5, with 11 positions matching TRBD2. The junction had 6 bases not matched to a gene; V was cut back by 4 bases and J by 5 bases. CDR1 and CDR2 from the germline V gene are SGHAT and FQNNGV. This CDR3 comprises 15 residues. CDR3 nucleotide sequence: TGTGCCAGCAGCTCACTAGCGGGAGTGTTGGAGACCCAGTACTTC. It encodes CASSSLAGVLETQYF. The whole variable domain, remainder taken from reference TRBV11-2 and TRBJ2-5, is EAGVAQSPRYKIIEKRQSVAFWCNPISGHATLYWYQQILGQGPKLLIQFQNNGVVDDSQLPKDRFSAERLKGVDSTLKIQPAKLEDSAVYLCASSSLAGVLETQYFGPGTRLLVL.

CDR3 DNA sequence: TGTGCCAGTAGTCCCCGGCACAGGGGAAGTAATGAAAAACTGTTTTTT. Its protein is CASSPRHRGSNEKLFF. This sequence joins TRBV19 and TRBJ1-4, with TRBD1 matching over 7 bases. The CDR3 loop spans 16 amino acids. The ends lost 5 bases at V and 4 bases at J; junction bases unmatched: 10. Per germline, CDR1 LNHDA and CDR2 SQIVND (reference sequence).

The chain couples TRBV27 to TRBJ1-1; D not resolved. Trimming removed 4 bases at V and 8 bases at J, with 29 bases between. The CDR3 contains 18 residues. Germline lookup yields CDR1 MNHEY and CDR2 SMNVEV (reference sequence). The CDR3 sequence is CASSSVAPARWRASEAFF. DNA for the CDR3: TGTGCCAGCAGTTCTGTCGCACCCGCTAGGTGGCGGGCCTCGGAAGCTTTCTTT.

This chain uses TRBV19 with TRBJ1-5; unclear D gene. Germline V gene sequence: CDR1 LNHDA, CDR2 SQIVND (reference sequence). This CDR3 region has 13 residues. V gave up 3 bases and J gave up 6 bases, with 9 bases separating them. The CDR3, as DNA: TGTGCCAGTAGTATCCCGGCGGGTCAGCCCCAGCATTTT. This gives the protein CASSIPAGQPQHF.